The T cell receptor beta chain under discussion was sequenced for a study of T cell repertoires in cytomegalovirus infection. Study conclusions and caveats: Adding up the frequency of public TCR beta families identified people who carried CMV plus the relevant HLA. The ex vivo response showed dominance by HLA-C-restricted CMV-specific TCR beta clonotypes.

CDR1 and CDR2 from the germline V gene are MDHEN and SYDVKM. J gave up 6 bases and V 6 bases, and 12 bases lay outside the gene matches. The CDR3 loop spans 16 amino acids. One entry per CDR3 protein results from TCRdb running MiXCR on the reads. The profile covers roughly 500,000 distinct CDR3 sequences, with 25% to 35% appearing a single time and roughly 15% taken by the ten largest. This clonotype was picked up a small number of times. What it binds is unknown. The rearrangement joins TRBV28 to TRBJ2-7; 12 bases match TRBD1. The specimen was cultured PBMCs, collected from culture after CMV antigen stimulation. This TCR derives from a human donor in good health (CMV status not recorded). Some clones in this sample may be carry-over from other donors' samples. The CDR3 here is CASRTPGTGGVGEQYF. CDR3 in DNA: TGTGCCAGCAGGACACCGGGGACAGGGGGCGTGGGCGAGCAGTACTTC.